A single sample gave rise to the 7 T cell receptor beta chains below, sequenced in a study of breast tumors, draining lymph nodes, adjacent tissues. Using its own MiXCR run on the multiplex PCR reads, TCRdb lists one record per CDR3 protein. The sample shows under 80,000 distinct CDR3 sequences, 40% to 55% of them seen only once. Sequencing was performed on breast tumor tissue. The receptor source for this set is a female donor with breast cancer. Some clones in this sample may be carry-over from other donors' samples.

By frequency in the sample, this clonotype is medium-sized (0.01 to 0.1%). J is TRBJ2-3 and V is TRBV9, with 7 bases that match TRBD2. J was trimmed by 1 base and V by 0 bases; bases with no gene match: 2. From germline, CDR1 is SGDLS and CDR2 YYNGEE. This CDR3 has 15 residues. CDR3: CASSVDAGGTDTQYF. The CDR3 bases are TGTGCCAGCAGCGTAGACGCGGGAGGCACAGATACGCAGTATTTT.

Remarks on this clonotype: One junction end does not reproduce the germline sequence, and a read error may be involved. The chain couples TRBV5-1 to TRBJ2-3; D is perhaps TRBD2 (5 bases). CDR3 size: 14 residues. Germline assignment: CDR1 SGHRS and CDR2 YFSETQ. The CDR3, as DNA: TGCGTCAGCAGCCCCGGACTGATTACAGACACGCAGTATTTT. It encodes CVSSPGLITDTQYF.

This clonotype was seen more than once but under ten times. The chain uses TRBV18 and TRBJ1-5; D may be TRBD1 (6 bases). Germline CDR1 reads KGHSH; CDR2 reads LQKENI. V was cut by 4 bases and J by 2 bases, with 12 bases left in between. CDR3 size: 15 residues. CDR3 nucleotides: TGTGCCAGCTCACGGGGGACACCCCGCAATCAGCCCCAGCATTTT. Translation: CASSRGTPRNQPQHF.

Concerning this clonotype itself: A much larger clone sits a single nucleotide away, making a read error possible. The V and J genes are TRBV6-1 and TRBJ2-2; D is unresolved. V was cut by 10 bases and J by 6 bases, with 12 bases left in between. Looked up from germline, CDR1 is MNHNS and CDR2 is SASEGT. The CDR3 loop spans 12 amino acids. CDR3 DNA sequence: TGTGCCACCAAACGCCTCCCCGGGGAGCTGTTTTTT. Its translation: CATKRLPGELFF.

The chain has TRBV5-6 and TRBJ1-2; TRBD1 aligns across 7 bases. There are 15 residues in the CDR3. Per germline, CDR1 SGHDT and CDR2 YYEEEE. V lost 6 bases and J lost 0; bases outside the gene matches: 8. The CDR3, as DNA: TGTGCCAGCAACCTTGGGACAGTAACTAACTATGGCTACACCTTC. Protein product: CASNLGTVTNYGYTF.

Within the sample, this clonotype is medium-sized. The rearrangement joins TRBV10-3 to TRBJ2-3; TRBD1 matches at 9 bases. Germline trimming cut 6 bases from V and 8 bases from J; bases unmatched to any gene: 9. The CDR3 has 14 amino acids. The germline gives CDR1 ENHRY, CDR2 SYGVKD. CDR3 amino acids: CAIRDDRGDTTQYF. The CDR3 coding sequence is TGTGCCATCAGGGACGACAGGGGGGATACTACGCAGTATTTT.

This clonotype showed up many times. The chain employs TRBV19 and TRBJ2-1; unclear D gene. In germline, CDR1 is LNHDA, CDR2 SQIVND (reference sequence). The CDR3 is 15 residues long. The V end was cut by 5 bases, the J end by 8 bases, with 19 bases between. Here the CDR3 reads CASSPLVWAADEQFF. The CDR3 DNA follows: TGTGCCAGTAGTCCCCTTGTATGGGCCGCGGATGAGCAGTTCTTC. Together with reference TRBV19 and TRBJ2-1, the CDR3 gives the full variable domain: DGGITQSPKYLFRKEGQNVTLSCEQNLNHDAMYWYRQDPGQGLRLIYYSQIVNDFQKGDIAEGYSVSREKKESFPLTVTSAQKNPTAFYLCASSPLVWAADEQFFGPGTRLTVL.